This TCR beta chain was sequenced in a study of blood T cell repertoires in COVID-19. Study-level information: From T cells, B-cell-depleted T cells, or PBMCs came the material, which was cDNA or gDNA.

TCRdb's copy holds only in-frame clones and misses some; the assay was immunoSEQ multiplex PCR. In the table there are 200,000 to 300,000 clones, around 89% of which are singletons. Germline values: CDR1 SGHAT, CDR2 FQNNGV. CDR3 length: 17 residues. V was shortened by 1 base and J by 6 bases, with 22 bases between the two germline ends. The chain employs TRBV11-2 and TRBJ2-7; D not resolved. The origin of this receptor is a woman in her thirties who had recovered from COVID-19. Sequencing input: PBMCs or T cells enriched from blood (not recorded which). CDR3 DNA sequence: TGTGCCAGCAGCTTAGCCTGGAAGACGGCCCTTCCGGGCGAGCAGTACTTC. It translates to CASSLAWKTALPGEQYF. The whole variable domain, filled in from reference TRBV11-2 and TRBJ2-7, reads EAGVAQSPRYKIIEKRQSVAFWCNPISGHATLYWYQQILGQGPKLLIQFQNNGVVDDSQLPKDRFSAERLKGVDSTLKIQPAKLEDSAVYLCASSLAWKTALPGEQYFGPGTRLTVT.